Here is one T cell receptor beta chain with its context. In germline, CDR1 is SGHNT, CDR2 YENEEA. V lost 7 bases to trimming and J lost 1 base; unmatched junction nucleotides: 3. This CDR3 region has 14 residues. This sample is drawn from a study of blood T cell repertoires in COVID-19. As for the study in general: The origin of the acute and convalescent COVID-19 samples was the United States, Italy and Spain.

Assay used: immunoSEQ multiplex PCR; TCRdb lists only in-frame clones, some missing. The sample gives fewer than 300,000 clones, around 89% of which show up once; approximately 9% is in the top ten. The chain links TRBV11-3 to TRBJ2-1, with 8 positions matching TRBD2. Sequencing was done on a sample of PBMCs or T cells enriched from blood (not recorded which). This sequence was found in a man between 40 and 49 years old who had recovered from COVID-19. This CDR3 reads CASTGGTSYNEQFF. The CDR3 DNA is TGTGCCAGCACGGGGGGGACATCCTACAATGAGCAGTTCTTC. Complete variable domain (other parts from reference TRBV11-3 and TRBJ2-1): EAGVVQSPRYKIIEKKQPVAFWCNPISGHNTLYWYLQNLGQGPELLIRYENEEAVDDSQLPKDRFSAERLKGVDSTLKIQPAELGDSAVYLCASTGGTSYNEQFFGPGTRLTVL.